This T cell receptor (beta chain) was identified during a study of post-analysis software for immune sequencing data (dated by TCRdb to the mid-2010s). Describing the broader study: Recorded disease courses included relapsing-remitting, secondary progressive and progressive-relapsing multiple sclerosis, with some patients lacking subtype annotation. The patient repertoires were compared against 10 to 12 previously published healthy control repertoires obtained from donors aged roughly 6 to 28 years. A subset of samples was prepared in parallel using single-end sample barcoding, then pooled and co-amplified after Illumina adapter ligation.

To demonstrate the VDJtools post-analysis software, the study profiled TCR beta repertoires from the peripheral blood of about 13 young patients with multiple sclerosis. The multiple sclerosis patients were children and adolescents between roughly 6 and 16 years of age. To prepare the library, PCR was applied. The data were produced on an Illumina HiSeq 2500. To reduce PCR and sequencing biases, unique molecular identifiers were built into the TCR beta cDNA libraries. Some 500,000 cDNA molecules were obtained per 1 to 10 million input T cells, so each molecule approximated one T cell. Patient libraries were prepared and sequenced with the same protocol used for the earlier healthy control dataset. Within a given batch, samples were prepared together, multiplexed and sequenced on the same HiSeq lane. The study's own analysis went as follows. MIGEC was used to process the raw barcoded reads, and molecular identifier groups with only a single read were discarded before consensus assembly and CDR3 extraction. VDJtools was used for post-analysis of the clonotype tables, with diversity normalized by down-sampling every dataset to the smallest sample size. To correct batch-related cross-sample contamination, repertoire overlap clustering matched CDR3 amino acid sequences but not nucleotide sequences. The public reads were reprocessed in TCRdb via fastp at Q25 and MiXCR, keeping in-frame beta chains. Identical CDR3 proteins give one entry, which carries the most common genes and DNA. What appears here as the V and J calls and clone size reflects TCRdb's work, not the paper's. The sample contains 650,000 to 850,000 distinct CDR3 sequences, 35% to 55% of them found a single time. The ten largest clones take up over 4.5% of the sample.

The research as a whole found: The multiple sclerosis patient group was slightly younger than the control group. Significantly higher frequencies in patients than in controls were found for several TRBV segments, including TRBV5-6, TRBV5-1 and TRBV20-1. Significantly lower normalized Chao1 diversity was found in multiple sclerosis patients than in controls, suggesting substantial peripheral T-cell clonal expansion. Direct clustering with F measure revealed strong co-clustering of samples prepared in the same batch, which led to a batch-effect correction.

The germline V gene (reference sequence) yields DFQATT for CDR1 and SNEGSKA for CDR2. The CDR3 starts with the cysteine, ends with the phenylalanine, and has 13 residues. The kept DNA is CDR3 alone, 39 bases in frame from the first base. With respect to this clonotype: The antigen it recognizes is unknown. At one end, the junction sequence differs from germline, possibly due to a read error.

The sequencing sample was made of blood. The clonotype originates from a girl under 18 with multiple sclerosis. Here the chain combines TRBV20-1 and TRBJ2-4; the D gene is possibly TRBD1 or TRBD2, each agreeing over 5 bases. The J call may be in error: the DNA end matches TRBJ2-7 better. The encoded CDR3 is CSASLGATYEQYF. The nucleotides are TGTAGTGCTTCCCTCGGGGCAACCTACGAGCAGTACTTC.